Included here is one T cell receptor (beta chain) sequence, with context. Its target is not known. This table comes from immunoSEQ multiplex PCR, and its TCRdb copy is limited to in-frame clones, with some not included. This sample carries about 21,000 clones, approximately 80% of them seen once, and the ten largest clones take 3.5% to 4%. This sample is part of a study of CD4+ T cells in melanoma. General study findings and limits: CD8+ T cell, macrophage and B cell function reportedly correlated with neoantigen-specific CD4+ T cells. Neoantigen-specific CD4+ T cells in melanoma reportedly had diverse differentiation states.

Germline-derived CDR1 and CDR2 are GTSNPN and SVGIG (reference sequence). V dropped 4 bases and J dropped 0 bases, with 13 bases sitting between them. The CDR3 covers 15 residues. The sequence derives from a human donor with melanoma. This sequence joins TRBV30 and TRBJ1-3; a weak D match, TRBD1 (5 bases). Sequencing was done on a sample of cells from a culture (not recorded whether cultured in vitro). The CDR3 sequence is CAWTHAGDSGNTIYF. CDR3 nucleotides: TGTGCCTGGACTCACGCGGGGGACTCTGGAAACACCATATATTTT.